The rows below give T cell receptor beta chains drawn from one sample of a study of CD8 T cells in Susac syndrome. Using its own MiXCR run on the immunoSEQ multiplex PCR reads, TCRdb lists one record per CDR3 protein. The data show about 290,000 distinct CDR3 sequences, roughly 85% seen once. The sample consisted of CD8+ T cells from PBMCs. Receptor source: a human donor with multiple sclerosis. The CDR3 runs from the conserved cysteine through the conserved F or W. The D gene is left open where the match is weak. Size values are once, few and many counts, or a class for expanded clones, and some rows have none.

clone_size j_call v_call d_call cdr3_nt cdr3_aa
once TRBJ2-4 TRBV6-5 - TGTGCCAGCAGTTCATCGGGACCAGGCGGACCTCAGTACTTC CASSSSGPGGPQYF
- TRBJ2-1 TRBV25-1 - TGTGCCAGCAGTGAAGGGGAACGCCGAGTGAGAGGGCAGTTCTTC CASSEGERRVRGQFF
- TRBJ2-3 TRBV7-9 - TGTGCCAGCAGCTTAGTAACCCCCACAGATACGCAGTATTTT CASSLVTPTDTQYF
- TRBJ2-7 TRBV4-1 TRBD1 TGCGCCAGCAGCCTTCAGGGGGCCGGGGACGAGCAGTACTTC CASSLQGAGDEQYF
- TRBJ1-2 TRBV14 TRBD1 TGTGCCAGCAGCCAAGCACAGGGGGTCTATGGCTACACCTTC CASSQAQGVYGYTF
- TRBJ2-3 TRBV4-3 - TGCGCCAGCAGCCAAGATCCTGCAGGGTCGGGGGTCAGTGATACGCAGTATTTT CASSQDPAGSGVSDTQYF
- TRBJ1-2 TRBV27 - TGTGCCAGCAGCTCGACAAAAATCACCGGCTACACCTTC CASSSTKITGYTF
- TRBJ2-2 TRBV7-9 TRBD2 TGTGCCAGCACGCCGTATAGGACTAGGGTCACCGGGGAGCTGTTTTTT CASTPYRTRVTGELFF
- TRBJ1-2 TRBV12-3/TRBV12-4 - TGTGCCAGCAGTGCTATGGCGTATGGCTACACCTTC CASSAMAYGYTF
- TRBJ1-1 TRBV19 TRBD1 TGTGCCAGTACTCTAGGCGGCAGGGGGGCTGAAGCTTTCTTT CASTLGGRGAEAFF
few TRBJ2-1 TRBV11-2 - TGTGCCAGCAGCTTGGGTGGGGCAGTAAACAATGAGCAGTTCTTC CASSLGGAVNNEQFF
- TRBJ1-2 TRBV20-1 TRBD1 TGCAGTGCTAGACCATCACGGGGACAGGGGAAGGGCTATGGCTACACCTTC CSARPSRGQGKGYGYTF
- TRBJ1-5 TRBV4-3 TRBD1 TGCGCCAGCAGCCAAGTTTACCGGGACAGGGGGCTGAGGCCCCAGCATTTT CASSQVYRDRGLRPQHF
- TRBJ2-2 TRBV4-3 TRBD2 TGCGCCAGCAGCACCGGACTAGCGGGAGTTTATGGGAACACCGGGGAGCTGTTTTTT CASSTGLAGVYGNTGELFF
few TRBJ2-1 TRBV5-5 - TGTGCCAGCAGCTTGGGTGACTACTATGAGCAGTTCTTC CASSLGDYYEQFF
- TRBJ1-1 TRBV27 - TGTGCCAGCAGTTTAGGGTTTTGGGCGAACACTGAAGCTTTCTTT CASSLGFWANTEAFF